The following is a TCR beta chain sequence with its context. This entry belongs to a study of OX40 agonist ivuxolimab in advanced cancers. Study details: The study gave patients intravenous ivuxolimab at 0.01 to 10 mg/kg every 2 weeks. Previous treatment with anti-PD-1, anti-PD-L1 or anti-CTLA-4 therapy was allowed; 40% had received some.

The repertoire was sequenced with immunoSEQ multiplex PCR; TCRdb's copy has only in-frame clones and lacks some. Of roughly 70,000 clones listed, 88% are singletons. V was trimmed by 1 base and J by 6 bases, leaving 13 bases between them. The CDR3 extends over 14 amino acids. The germline CDR1 and CDR2 sequences are LGHNA and YNFKEQ. The timepoints at which blood was sampled were baseline, cycle 4 day 1, and cycle 7 day 1. Here the sequenced sample was CD4+ or CD8+ T cells sorted from blood, taken in a trial of the OX40 agonist ivuxolimab. The rearrangement joins TRBV4-2 to TRBJ2-7, with D possibly being TRBD1 or TRBD2 (5 bases each). This sequence was found in an adult with an advanced solid tumor such as melanoma, head and neck, liver or kidney cancer. The CDR3 bases are TGTGCCAGCAGCCAAGTAACTAGTAGGGGCGAGCAGTACTTC. Protein: CASSQVTSRGEQYF.